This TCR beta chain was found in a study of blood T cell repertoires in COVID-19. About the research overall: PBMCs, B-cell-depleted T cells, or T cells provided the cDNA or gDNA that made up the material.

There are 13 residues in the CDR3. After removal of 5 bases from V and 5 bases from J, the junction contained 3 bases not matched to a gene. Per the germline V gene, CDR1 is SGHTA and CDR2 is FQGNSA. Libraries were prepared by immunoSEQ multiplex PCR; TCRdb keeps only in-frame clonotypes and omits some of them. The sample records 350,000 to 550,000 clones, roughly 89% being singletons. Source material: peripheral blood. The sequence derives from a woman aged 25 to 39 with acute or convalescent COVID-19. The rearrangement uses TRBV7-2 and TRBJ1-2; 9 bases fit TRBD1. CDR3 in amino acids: CASSPDRGYGYTF. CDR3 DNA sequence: TGTGCCAGCAGCCCGGACAGGGGTTATGGCTACACCTTC.